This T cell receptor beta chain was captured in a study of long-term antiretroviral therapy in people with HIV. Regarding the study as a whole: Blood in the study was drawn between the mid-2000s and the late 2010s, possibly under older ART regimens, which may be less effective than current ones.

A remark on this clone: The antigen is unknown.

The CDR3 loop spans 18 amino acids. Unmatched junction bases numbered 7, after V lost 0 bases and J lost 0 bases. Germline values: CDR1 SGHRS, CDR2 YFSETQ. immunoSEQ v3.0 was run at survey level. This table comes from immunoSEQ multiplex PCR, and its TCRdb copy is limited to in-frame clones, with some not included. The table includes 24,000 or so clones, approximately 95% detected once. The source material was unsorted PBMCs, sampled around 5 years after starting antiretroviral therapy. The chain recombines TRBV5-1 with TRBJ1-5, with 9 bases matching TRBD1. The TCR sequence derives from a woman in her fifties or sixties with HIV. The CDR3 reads CASSLARDRVDSNQPQHF. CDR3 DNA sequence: TGCGCCAGCAGCTTGGCCAGGGACAGGGTCGATAGCAATCAGCCCCAGCATTTT.